The clone carrying this TCR beta chain was seen a handful of times. Participants were placed into cohorts based on the clinical history they reported. The sample comes from a study of blood T cell repertoires in COVID-19. As handled by the study authors: The assay estimated nucleated cells by amplifying reference gene primers. Sequencing was performed with immunoSEQ multiplex PCR; in TCRdb, only in-frame clones are kept and a portion is missing. V, J and clone size are those of that table, while D and trimming were read from the DNA. Of fewer than 600,000 clones in the sample, around 89% were seen once. The germline V gene encodes CDR1 SNHLY and CDR2 FYNNEI. Trimming removed 6 bases at V and 3 bases at J, with 15 bases between. CDR3 length: 14 amino acids.

The chain has TRBV2 and TRBJ2-7, with a tentative D call TRBD1 (6 bases). The origin of this receptor is a woman between 35 and 50 years old who had recovered from COVID-19. Source material: PBMCs or T cells enriched from blood (not recorded which). CDR3 region: CASRDSWRHYEQYF. In DNA, the CDR3 is TGTGCCAGCAGGGACAGTTGGAGACACTACGAGCAGTACTTC. Supplemented by reference TRBV2 and TRBJ2-7, the full variable domain reads EPEVTQTPSHQVTQMGQEVILRCVPISNHLYFYWYRQILGQKVEFLVSFYNNEISEKSEIFDDQFSVERPDGSNFTLKIRSTKLEDSAMYFCASRDSWRHYEQYFGPGTRLTVT.